These 26 T cell receptor beta chains came from one sample sequenced in a study of tumor and adjacent non-tumor tissue in lung cancer. TCRbeta libraries were built with three rounds of nested PCR, modified from ARM-PCR. Each CDR3 protein gets one entry after TCRdb re-called the multiplex PCR reads with MiXCR. The sample consists of 55,000 to 70,000 distinct CDR3 sequences, about three fifths of them appearing once. This sample's RNA came from whole unsorted tissue. Material: lung tumor tissue. All receptors come from a man aged 45-65 years with non-small cell lung cancer.

Comment on this clonotype: Relative to the germline gene, one junction end is altered; a read error may explain this. V and J are TRBV12-3 or TRBV12-4 and TRBJ2-7; D is possibly TRBD2 (6 bases). The CDR3 has 16 residues. The CDR3 DNA reads TGTACCAGCAGTTTGGGCGGGGCGTCACCCTCCTACGAGCAGTACTTC. This codes for CTSSLGGASPSYEQYF.

As to this clonotype: An end of the junction differs from the germline gene, which may be a read error. The chain employs TRBV6-1 and TRBJ1-5; D is possibly TRBD1 (5 bases). Germline V CDR1 and CDR2: MNHNS, SASEGT. The CDR3 has 17 residues. CDR3 nucleotide sequence: TGTGCCAGCGGTGAATCCGGACGGACATATAGCAATCAGCCCCAGCATTTT. Translation: CASGESGRTYSNQPQHF.

The sample holds many counts of this clonotype. The chain recombines TRBV12-3 or TRBV12-4 with TRBJ1-6, with 8 bases that match TRBD1. Trimming removed 6 bases from V and 10 bases from J; junction bases left unmatched: 8. The CDR3 is 14 amino acids. CDR3 coding DNA: TGTGCCAGCAGATTGGGACAGGTTCCATCACCCCTCCACTTT. The encoded protein is CASRLGQVPSPLHF.

This clonotype was recorded at least ten times. The rearrangement uses TRBV5-1 and TRBJ1-2, with D unresolved. From germline, CDR1 is SGHRS and CDR2 YFSETQ. Deletions cut 0 bases from V and 6 bases from J, with 18 bases between. The CDR3 runs to 16 residues. The CDR3 DNA reads TGCGCCAGCAGCTTGGGTGCAGTAACAACGGAAAATGGCTACACCTTC. Its translation: CASSLGAVTTENGYTF.

V is TRBV11-3 and J is TRBJ2-3, with 8 positions matching TRBD2. With V trimmed by 10 bases and J by 4 bases, 19 bases remained unmatched. This CDR3 comprises 17 residues. Per the germline V gene, CDR1 is SGHNT and CDR2 is YENEEA. CDR3: CAKSQGTRGGIADTQYF. CDR3 coding DNA: TGTGCCAAGAGCCAAGGGACTAGGGGGGGTATCGCAGATACGCAGTATTTT.

This clonotype was recorded at least ten times. V usage is TRBV2 and J usage is TRBJ1-4, with 7 bases matching TRBD1. This CDR3 spans 15 amino acids. Looked up from germline, CDR1 is SNHLY and CDR2 is FYNNEI. V dropped 5 bases and J dropped 4; count of bases not matched to a gene: 7. Here the CDR3 reads CASSQTGLINEKLFF. The DNA for the CDR3 is TGTGCCAGCAGTCAGACAGGGCTCATTAATGAAAAACTGTTTTTT.

This clonotype was seen only a few times. This may arise from a read error, as a much more abundant clone is one base away. The chain carries TRBV5-1 and TRBJ1-4; TRBD1 aligns across 7 bases. CDR1 and CDR2 from the germline V gene are SGHRS and YFSETQ. The CDR3 is 17 amino acids. V lost 4 bases and J lost 3; bases outside the gene matches: 12. CDR3 amino acids: CASSHRTGVLANEKLFF. For the CDR3, the DNA is TGCGCCAGCAGCCACCGGACAGGAGTTTTAGCTAATGAAAAACTGTTTTTT.

As to this clonotype: Sequence at one end of the junction differs from germline and may be a read error. This rearrangement joins TRBV6-5 to TRBJ1-1; perhaps TRBD1 as D (6 bases). Germline V gives CDR1 MNHEY, CDR2 SVGAGI. The CDR3 runs to 14 residues. The CDR3 here is CASSYTSGGAEASF. Written as DNA, the CDR3 is TGTGCCAGCAGTTACACCTCCGGGGGGGCTGAAGCTTCCTTT.

This clonotype was detected a few times. This rearrangement joins TRBV6-4 to TRBJ2-3; D is unresolved. The germline V gene has CDR1 MRHNA and CDR2 SNTAGT. V lost 4 bases and J lost 2, with 7 bases in between. The CDR3 consists of 13 residues. This CDR3 is CASSGRDTDTQYF. In nucleotides, the CDR3 is TGTGCCAGCAGTGGAAGAGACACAGATACGCAGTATTTT.

As regards this clonotype: This clone may be a read error of a much larger clone one base away. In DNA, the CDR3 is TGTACCAGCAGTTACGCGGACGGGCGGGGGACCCAGTACTTC. Amino acid sequence: CTSSYADGRGTQYF. This chain joins TRBV6-5 and TRBJ2-5, with a possible D match to TRBD2 (6 bases). Germline V gene data show CDR1 as MNHEY and CDR2 as SVGAGI. The CDR3 covers 14 residues.

Turning to this clonotype: This may arise from a read error, as a much more abundant clone is one base away. For the CDR3, the DNA is TGTGCGGCGGAGAGAAACGGAGGGACTGGAGCTTTCTTT. This translates into CAAERNGGTGAFF. The rearrangement joins TRBV30 to TRBJ1-1; D is perhaps TRBD1 (5 bases). CDR3 length: 13 residues. From germline, CDR1 is GTSNPN and CDR2 SVGIG (reference sequence).

Turning to this clonotype: Being one base from a much bigger clone, this may be a read error. The chain couples TRBV5-5 to TRBJ2-7, with 9 nucleotides matching TRBD1. CDR3 length: 14 amino acids. V lost 5 bases and J lost 5; bases outside the gene matches: 8. Germline CDR1 reads SGHKS; CDR2 reads YYEKEE (reference sequence). The CDR3 reads CASRRTGERDEQYF. The CDR3 nucleotides are TGTGCCAGCAGGCGGACAGGGGAACGGGACGAGCAGTACTTC.

The DNA of the CDR3 is TGTGCCAGAAGATACTCGAGGGAAACCTACGAGCAGTACTTC. It specifies CARRYSRETYEQYF. The V and J genes are TRBV6-5 and TRBJ2-7, with D possibly being TRBD2 (5 bases). V lost 9 bases, J lost 2 bases, and 17 bases lay in between. The germline gives CDR1 MNHEY, CDR2 SVGAGI. The CDR3 consists of 14 residues.

As to this clonotype: This may stem from a read error, because a much larger clone lies one nucleotide away. This chain connects TRBV29-1 to TRBJ2-1, with 7 bases fitting TRBD1. V lost 2 bases and J lost 4; bases outside the gene matches: 5. CDR3 size: 14 residues. Germline CDR1 is SQVTM and CDR2 is ANQGSEA. The CDR3 nucleotides are TGCAGCGTTGAAAAGGGGGCAGGTTACAATGAGCAGTTCTTC. The encoded protein is CSVEKGAGYNEQFF.

The J gene is TRBJ2-7, the V gene TRBV11-2, with D tentatively TRBD1 (5 bases). Germline V gives CDR1 SGHAT, CDR2 FQNNGV. Trimming took 8 bases from V and 3 from J, leaving 17 bases between them. The CDR3 length is 14 residues. CDR3 nucleotides: TGTGCCAGCTCAACACAGGATGCCCGCTACGAGCAGTACTTC. Residues: CASSTQDARYEQYF.

A word on this clonotype: A much larger clone differs from this one at a single base, so this may be a read error. CDR3 protein: CASSYSRQGADTWELFF. CDR3 bases: TGTGCCAGCAGTTACTCGAGGCAGGGGGCGGACACCTGGGAGCTGTTTTTT. The chain uses TRBV6-5 and TRBJ2-2; 8 nucleotides agree with TRBD1. Germline V gives CDR1 MNHEY, CDR2 SVGAGI. There are 17 residues in the CDR3.

The table lists this clonotype with many counts. J is TRBJ2-7 and V is TRBV6-6; the match to TRBD2 covers 14 bases. Germline V lookup: CDR1 MNHNY, CDR2 SVGAGI (reference sequence). The trim removed 6 bases at V and 6 bases at J, leaving 7 bases unmatched. This CDR3 comprises 15 residues. The DNA of the CDR3 is TGTGCCAGCAGATTGGGACTAGCGGGGGTGGGCGAGCAGTACTTC. This gives the protein CASRLGLAGVGEQYF.

This clonotype came up once. This may stem from a read error, because a much larger clone lies one nucleotide away. This chain uses TRBV5-6 with TRBJ1-1; D remains ambiguous. Germline assignment: CDR1 SGHDT and CDR2 YYEEEE. The CDR3 sequence is 13 residues long. V lost 4 bases, J lost 6 bases, and 13 bases lay in between. CDR3 nucleotides: TGTGCCAGCAGCCAATACTGGCTCCCTGAAGCTTTCTTT. Its translation: CASSQYWLPEAFF.

As regards this clonotype: Since no conserved phenylalanine or tryptophan closes the CDR3, a read error is the likely cause. It is unclear where the CDR3 begins or ends on the DNA, so no DNA is shown, and the CDR3 is as TCRdb lists it. The rearrangement links TRBV12-3 or TRBV12-4 to TRBJ1-5; the table's TRBD1 call for D was not verified on the DNA. The CDR3 spans 14 amino acids, including both terminal residues. CDR3 protein: CASSLAAGGQPQHY.

Regarding this clonotype: This may arise from a read error, as a much more abundant clone is one base away. This chain joins TRBV6-5 and TRBJ2-2, with 8 bases lining up with TRBD1. The CDR3 has 15 amino acids. Trimming at V came to 6 bases and at J to 2 bases, leaving 5 bases not matched to a gene. From germline, CDR1 is MNHEY and CDR2 SVGAGI. CDR3 protein: CASSGQGQNTGELFF. The CDR3 nucleotides are TGTGCCAGCAGCGGACAGGGCCAAAACACCGGGGAGCTGTTTTTT.

Turning to this clonotype: Possible read error: a much larger clone is one base away. The rearrangement uses TRBV12-3 or TRBV12-4 and TRBJ2-7, with 7 positions matching TRBD2. The CDR3 length is 15 residues. The CDR3 coding sequence is TGTGCCGGCAGATTGGGACTAACCGAATCCTACGAGCAGTACTTC. It encodes CAGRLGLTESYEQYF.

A remark on this clonotype: An end of the junction differs from the germline gene, which may be a read error. J is TRBJ2-7 and V is TRBV10-3; no definite D call. CDR1 and CDR2 from the germline V gene are ENHRY and SYGVKD. The CDR3 spans 14 residues. The CDR3 region is CAISDGRMTYVQYF. CDR3 DNA sequence: TGTGCCATAAGTGATGGACGGATGACCTACGTGCAGTATTTC.

In this sample, this clonotype turned up a few times. This clone may be a read error of a much larger clone one base away. This CDR3 fails to terminate in the conserved phenylalanine or tryptophan, so it likely reflects a read error. The chain has TRBV28 and TRBJ2-5; 8 bases are shared with TRBD1. J gave up 5 bases and V 1 base, and 9 bases lay outside the gene matches. This CDR3 is built from 16 residues. The V gene's germline CDR1 is MDHEN and CDR2 SYDVKM. CDR3 sequence reads: CASSLFGQGRGETQYS. CDR3 DNA: TGTGCCAGCAGTTTATTTGGACAGGGTCGAGGGGAGACCCAGTACTCC.

In regard to this clonotype: No conserved phenylalanine or tryptophan ends this CDR3, so it is likely a read error. The chain links TRBV5-6 to TRBJ2-1; 12 positions match TRBD2. The germline gives CDR1 SGHDT, CDR2 YYEEEE. V was pared by 4 bases and J by 7 bases, with 9 bases of the junction left unmatched. This CDR3 spans 16 amino acids. The DNA of the CDR3 is TGTGCCAGCAGCAACCCTAGCGGGAGGGCCGCGAATGAGCAGTTCTTG. Its protein is CASSNPSGRAANEQFL.

This clonotype has a single count. The junction differs from germline at one of its ends, possibly a read error. The V gene is TRBV6-1, the J gene TRBJ2-3; D is tentatively TRBD1 or TRBD2 (5 bases each). CDR1 is MNHNS and CDR2 is SASEGT in the germline V gene. This CDR3 has 12 residues. The chain's CDR3 is CASGGSTDMQYF. CDR3 nucleotides: TGTGCCAGCGGGGGATCCACAGATATGCAGTATTTT.

The table lists this clonotype with many counts. The chain recombines TRBV6-2 or TRBV6-3 with TRBJ2-7; TRBD2 might be the D (5 bases). The CDR3 runs to 14 residues. With 4 bases removed from V and 1 base from J, the gap between germline ends came to 11 bases. Germline V gene sequence: CDR1 MNHEY, CDR2 SVGEGT. The CDR3 region has the DNA TGTGCCAGCAGTTCCCTAGCCGTATCCTACGAGCAGTACTTC. Its protein product is CASSSLAVSYEQYF.